Sequencing of this TCR beta chain was carried out in a study of post-analysis software for immune sequencing data (dated by TCRdb to between 2014 and 2017). About the full investigation: Relapsing-remitting, secondary progressive and progressive-relapsing multiple sclerosis were recorded as disease courses, and subtype annotation was lacking for some patients. The patient repertoires were compared against about 10 previously published healthy control repertoires obtained from donors aged roughly 6 to 28 years. A subset of samples was prepared in parallel using single-end sample barcoding, then pooled and co-amplified after Illumina adapter ligation.

The study at large found these results: The control group was slightly older than the multiple sclerosis patient group. Patients showed significantly higher frequencies than controls for several TRBV segments, among them TRBV5-6, TRBV5-1 and TRBV20-1. Direct clustering with F measure showed strong co-clustering of samples prepared in the same batch, prompting a batch-effect correction. Multiple sclerosis patients had significantly lower normalized Chao1 diversity than controls, a result that suggests substantial peripheral T-cell clonal expansion.

Of note for this clonotype: Its cognate antigen has yet to be identified. Per-nucleotide qualities are absent, and no much larger clonotype sits a single base away.

To demonstrate the VDJtools post-analysis software, TCR beta repertoires were profiled from the peripheral blood of more than ten young patients with multiple sclerosis. The multiple sclerosis patients were children and adolescents ranging in age from about 6 to 17 years. CDR1 and CDR2 were assigned from the germline V gene as SGDLS and YYNGEE. From its cysteine to its phenylalanine, the CDR3 spans 14 amino acids. Only the CDR3 DNA stays, 42 bases, in frame from base 1. Here V drops 0 bases and J drops 9 bases, and the junction holds 9 bases not matched to any gene. Library prep was done by PCR. The data were produced on an Illumina HiSeq 2500. To reduce PCR and sequencing biases, unique molecular identifiers were built into the TCR beta cDNA libraries. Per 1 to 10 million input T cells, approximately 500,000 cDNA molecules were obtained, such that each molecule approximated one T cell. The patient libraries were prepared and sequenced using the same protocol as the earlier healthy control dataset. Samples belonging to the same batch were prepared together, multiplexed and sequenced on a shared HiSeq lane. Per the original workflow: MIGEC handled the raw barcoded reads, throwing out single-read molecular identifier groups before consensus assembly and CDR3 extraction. Clonotype tables were post-analysed with VDJtools, normalizing diversity by down-sampling all datasets to the smallest sample size. In repertoire overlap clustering, CDR3 amino acid sequences, but not nucleotide sequences, were matched to correct batch-related cross-sample contamination. TCRdb reran the public reads through fastp at Q25 and MiXCR, keeping productive beta chains. Identical CDR3 proteins give one entry, which carries the most common genes and DNA. The V and J calls follow TCRdb's processing rather than the paper's. Across this sample there are roughly 800,000 distinct CDR3 sequences, with 25% to 30% seen only once. Around 0.55% of the sample is taken by the ten largest.

This sequence originates from a girl aged 10 to 17 with multiple sclerosis. Sequenced: blood. This chain joins TRBV9 to TRBJ2-7, and TRBD1 matches 7 of the central bases. The CDR3 sequence is CASSVADRVAVQYF. The sequence in DNA is TGTGCCAGCAGCGTAGCTGACAGGGTCGCTGTGCAGTACTTC.